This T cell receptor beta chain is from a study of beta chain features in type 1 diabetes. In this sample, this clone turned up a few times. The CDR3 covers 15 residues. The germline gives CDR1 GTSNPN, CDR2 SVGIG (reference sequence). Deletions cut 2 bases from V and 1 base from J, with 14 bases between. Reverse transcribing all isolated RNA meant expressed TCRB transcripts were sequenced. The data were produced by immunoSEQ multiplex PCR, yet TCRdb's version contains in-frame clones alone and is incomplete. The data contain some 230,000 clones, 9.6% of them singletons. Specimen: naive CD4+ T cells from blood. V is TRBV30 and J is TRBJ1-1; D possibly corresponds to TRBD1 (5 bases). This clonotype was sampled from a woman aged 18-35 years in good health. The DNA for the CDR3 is TGTGCCTGGAGTCGTCCAGGGTCGTGGAACACTGAAGCTTTCTTT. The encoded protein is CAWSRPGSWNTEAFF.